This T cell receptor (beta chain) was captured by sequencing in a study of cytomegalovirus exposure and HLA in healthy donors. General study points: For most TCR sequences rarity was the rule, although some public TCRs occurred in many donors.

As to this clone: Its antigen is still unknown.

V lost 3 bases and J lost 4, with 4 bases in between. Looked up from germline, CDR1 is SNHLY and CDR2 is FYNNEI. The CDR3 is 11 amino acids. 60 Vbeta and 13 Jbeta primers were used in PCR. Profiling relied on immunoSEQ multiplex PCR, and the TCRdb table lists in-frame clones only, not all of them. The sample table includes about 64,000 clones. The clonotype comes from a woman in her late teens or twenties in good health and CMV-seronegative. This chain links TRBV2 with TRBJ2-7, with D unclear. The sample was PBMCs. CDR3 residues: CASSERYEQYF. In nucleotides, the CDR3 is TGTGCCAGCAGTGAGCGGTACGAGCAGTACTTC.